The 25 T cell receptor beta chains below come from one sample, sequenced in a study of OX40 agonist ivuxolimab in advanced cancers. Profiled with immunoSEQ multiplex PCR; TCRdb holds only in-frame clones, not every one. The table includes about 99,000 clones, roughly nine tenths detected once. The material was CD4+ or CD8+ T cells sorted from blood, obtained in a trial of the OX40 agonist ivuxolimab. All receptors come from an adult with an advanced solid tumor such as melanoma, head and neck, liver or kidney cancer.

The chain joins TRBV28 to TRBJ1-1, with D unclear. CDR3 length: 16 residues. Trimming shortened V by 3 bases and J by 1 base, and 15 bases separated the two germline ends. Per the germline V gene, CDR1 is MDHEN and CDR2 is SYDVKM. The CDR3 nucleotides read TGTGCCAGCAGTTTTGGTGGTGCAACCTCGAACACTGAAGCTTTCTTT. It yields the protein CASSFGGATSNTEAFF.

Of note for this clone: Because the CDR3 is missing its conserved closing phenylalanine or tryptophan, this is likely a read error. V and J are TRBV5-1 and TRBJ1-1; tentative D call: TRBD1 (6 bases). This CDR3 spans 17 amino acids. Germline V gene data show CDR1 as SGHRS and CDR2 as YFSETQ. CDR3 in amino acids: CAGSRTGSQVMNTEAFS. As DNA, the CDR3 is TGCGCCGGCAGTCGTACAGGGTCCCAGGTTATGAACACTGAAGCTTTCTCT.

This chain links TRBV7-8 with TRBJ1-3, with D possibly matching TRBD1 (6 bases). Germline-derived CDR1 and CDR2 are SGHVS and FQNEAQ. The CDR3 length is 14 residues. V was clipped by 2 bases and J by 4 bases, with 9 bases between them. This chain's CDR3 is CASSLTTGGNTIYF. CDR3 DNA sequence: TGTGCCAGCAGCTTAACGACAGGCGGAAACACCATATATTTT.

J is TRBJ1-2 and V is TRBV7-2; tentative D call: TRBD1 (5 bases). The CDR3 length is 14 residues. Trimming pared 1 base from V and 2 bases from J, leaving 8 bases between. Germline CDR1 is SGHTA and CDR2 is FQGNSA. The CDR3 nucleotides are TGTGCCAGCAGCTTAGGTCGGGGGAACTATGGCTACACCTTC. Protein sequence: CASSLGRGNYGYTF.

The J gene is TRBJ2-7, the V gene TRBV5-1; 8 bases fit TRBD2. Germline V CDR1 and CDR2: SGHRS, YFSETQ. J was trimmed by 4 bases and V by 4 bases; bases with no gene match: 13. The CDR3 is 16 residues long. The CDR3 DNA reads as TGCGCCAGCAGCCCGGGGCTAGCGGGCGGAGTGTACGAGCAGTACTTC. As protein: CASSPGLAGGVYEQYF. Combining the CDR3 with reference TRBV5-1 and TRBJ2-7 gives the whole variable domain KAGVTQTPRYLIKTRGQQVTLSCSPISGHRSVSWYQQTPGQGLQFLFEYFSETQRNKGNFPGRFSGRQFSNSRSEMNVSTLELGDSALYLCASSPGLAGGVYEQYFGPGTRLTVT.

The chain couples TRBV5-6 to TRBJ2-7, with TRBD1 identical over 9 bases. In germline, CDR1 is SGHDT, CDR2 YYEEEE. The CDR3 is 15 residues long. Trimming cost V 0 bases and J 3 bases; bases outside gene matches: 4. The CDR3 DNA follows: TGTGCCAGCAGCTTGGTGGGACAGGGAAGCTACGAGCAGTACTTC. Amino acids: CASSLVGQGSYEQYF.

The rearrangement joins TRBV29-1 to TRBJ2-3, with TRBD2 matching over 11 bases. The CDR3 runs to 14 residues. Germline V CDR1 and CDR2: SQVTM, ANQGSEA. The V segment lost 7 bases and the J segment 4 bases; nucleotides outside the gene matches: 7. The CDR3, as DNA: TGCAGCGCCTTAGCGGGAGGGCACGCAGATACGCAGTATTTT. It yields the protein CSALAGGHADTQYF.

The rearrangement links TRBV29-1 to TRBJ2-7; TRBD1 is a possible D gene (6 bases). V dropped 6 bases and J dropped 0 bases, with 9 bases sitting between them. Germline V CDR1 and CDR2: SQVTM, ANQGSEA. The CDR3 has 12 residues. CDR3: CSVGQSSYEQYF. The CDR3 region has the DNA TGCAGCGTCGGACAGAGCTCCTACGAGCAGTACTTC.

This clone was detected only a few times. The chain links TRBV5-4 to TRBJ1-2, with 8 bases identical to TRBD1. Germline V gives CDR1 SGHNT, CDR2 YYREEE (reference sequence). CDR3 length: 13 residues. V trimming: 3 bases; J trimming: 8 bases; junction bases outside the gene matches: 6. For the CDR3, the DNA is TGTGCCAGCAGCTCCGACAGGGGCATAGGCTACACCTTC. Translated, it gives CASSSDRGIGYTF.

CDR3 residues: CASADPGQGTDTQYF. The CDR3, as DNA: TGTGCCAGCGCGGATCCGGGACAGGGTACAGATACGCAGTATTTT. This sequence joins TRBV6-1 and TRBJ2-3; the match to TRBD1 covers 9 bases. Germline V gene data show CDR1 as MNHNS and CDR2 as SASEGT. CDR3 length: 15 residues. The V and J ends lost 8 bases and 3 bases, in that order; junction bases with no gene match: 9.

The chain employs TRBV14 and TRBJ1-2, with D uncertain. V was trimmed by 1 base and J by 7 bases, leaving 10 bases between them. This CDR3 spans 13 amino acids. CDR1 and CDR2 from the germline V gene are SGHDN and FVKESK. The chain's CDR3 is CASSQGRLRGYTF. Written as DNA, the CDR3 is TGTGCCAGCAGCCAAGGCAGGTTACGTGGCTACACCTTC.

The chain recombines TRBV28 with TRBJ1-2; 8 nucleotides line up with TRBD1. CDR1 MDHEN and CDR2 SYDVKM come from the germline V gene. CDR3 length equals 15 residues. V lost 1 base, J lost 8 bases, and 9 bases stayed unmatched. The CDR3 sequence: CASSLSDRALWGYTF. DNA for the CDR3: TGTGCCAGCAGTTTATCGGACAGGGCCCTTTGGGGCTACACCTTC.

This chain uses TRBV10-3 with TRBJ2-3; TRBD2 agrees at 12 bases. V gave up 6 bases and J gave up 0 bases; unmatched junction bases: 4. The CDR3 sequence is 16 residues long. CDR1 is ENHRY, CDR2 SYGVKD, per germline. This CDR3 reads CAIRRTSGESTDTQYF. Written as DNA, the CDR3 is TGTGCCATCAGACGGACTAGCGGGGAAAGCACAGATACGCAGTATTTT.

The rearrangement links TRBV6-5 to TRBJ2-7, with TRBD1 matching over 8 bases. V shed 7 bases and J 6 bases; nucleotides not matched to a gene: 11. CDR3 size: 14 residues. Germline V lookup: CDR1 MNHEY, CDR2 SVGAGI. CDR3 nucleotide sequence: TGTGCCAGCATGGTAGGACAGGGCCGCTCCGAGCAGTACTTC. This sequence encodes CASMVGQGRSEQYF.

This sequence joins TRBV7-2 and TRBJ2-3; D not certain. The germline V gene encodes CDR1 SGHTA and CDR2 FQGNSA. There are 12 residues in the CDR3. V lost 5 bases, J lost 5 bases, and 8 bases lay in between. The CDR3, as DNA: TGTGCCAGCAGCCCACTCAGAGATACGCAGTATTTT. Its protein is CASSPLRDTQYF.

The chain carries TRBV7-2 and TRBJ2-7; TRBD2 matches at 7 bases. V shed 5 bases, J shed 4 bases, and the junction held 14 bases outside the gene matches. Germline CDR1 SGHTA, CDR2 FQGNSA. This CDR3 region has 16 residues. The CDR3 DNA sequence: TGTGCCAGCAGCCCCGTAGGATCGGGAGGTGGGTACGAGCAGTACTTC. This codes for CASSPVGSGGGYEQYF.

This chain connects TRBV6-1 to TRBJ2-7; D is possibly TRBD1 (6 bases). Germline CDR1 MNHNS, CDR2 SASEGT. V gave up 3 bases and J gave up 7 bases, with 13 bases separating them. The CDR3 sequence is 13 residues long. CDR3 residues: CASSDGQSWEQYF. In DNA form, the CDR3 reads TGTGCCAGCAGTGACGGACAGAGCTGGGAGCAGTACTTC.

J is TRBJ1-4 and V is TRBV27, with D hard to call. CDR1 and CDR2 from the germline V gene are MNHEY and SMNVEV (reference sequence). Trimming shortened V by 3 bases and J by 0 bases, and 11 bases separated the two germline ends. The length of the CDR3 is 16 residues. CDR3 bases: TGTGCCAGCAGTTTCGGTCACTCCCCAACTAATGAAAAACTGTTTTTT. Translation: CASSFGHSPTNEKLFF.

The chain recombines TRBV6-5 with TRBJ2-1; D assignment may be TRBD1 or TRBD2 (6 bases each). Trimming left V 4 bases short and J 0 bases short, with 10 bases between. Germline V gene sequence: CDR1 MNHEY, CDR2 SVGAGI. This CDR3 contains 15 residues. CDR3 amino acids: CASSSGGTSYNEQFF. CDR3 nucleotide sequence: TGTGCCAGCAGTTCCGGGGGCACCTCCTACAATGAGCAGTTCTTC.

With regard to this clone: Other DNA variants within this sample encode the same CDR3. The CDR3 here is CASSLLAGRYNEQFF. DNA of the CDR3: TGTGCCAGCAGCTTACTAGCGGGAAGATACAATGAGCAGTTCTTC. This chain joins TRBV11-2 and TRBJ2-1; 9 bases are a match to TRBD2. The germline V gene has CDR1 SGHAT and CDR2 FQNNGV. This CDR3 contains 15 residues. The trim removed 2 bases at V and 4 bases at J, leaving 3 bases unmatched.

V usage is TRBV11-3 and J usage is TRBJ2-5; no firm D call. The CDR3 runs 13 residues. V lost 5 bases and J lost 1, with 8 bases in between. The germline gives CDR1 SGHNT, CDR2 YENEEA. CDR3 DNA sequence: TGTGCCAGCAGCAAAGCGCCCCAAGAGACCCAGTACTTC. It translates to CASSKAPQETQYF.

CDR3 protein: CASSFRDRGGSGNTIYF. The CDR3 nucleotides read TGTGCCAGCAGCTTCCGGGACAGGGGTGGTTCCGGAAACACCATATATTTT. The V call is TRBV7-2, the J call TRBJ1-3; TRBD1 matches 10 bases. The CDR3 totals 17 residues. Germline values: CDR1 SGHTA, CDR2 FQGNSA. J gave up 4 bases and V 3 bases, and 9 bases lay outside the gene matches.

CDR3 sequence: CASSPMFRLGTRFLGTDTQYF. The CDR3, as DNA: TGCGCCAGCAGCCCAATGTTCCGCCTGGGGACTAGGTTTCTGGGCACAGATACGCAGTATTTT. The chain uses TRBV4-3 and TRBJ2-3; 8 bases line up with TRBD2. The CDR3 runs to 21 residues. J gave up 1 base and V 4 bases, and 22 bases lay outside the gene matches. Germline V gives CDR1 LGHNA, CDR2 YSLEER.

This chain joins TRBV14 and TRBJ2-1, with D perhaps assigned TRBD1 or TRBD2 (5 bases each). V was shortened by 2 bases and J by 5 bases, with 10 bases between the two germline ends. The CDR3 length is 14 residues. Germline CDR1 SGHDN, CDR2 FVKESK. Here the CDR3 reads CASSQLGTDNEQFF. The CDR3 DNA is TGTGCCAGCAGCCAACTTGGGACCGACAATGAGCAGTTCTTC.

The CDR3 loop is CASSPRGGDGQPQHF. CDR3 nucleotides: TGTGCCAGCAGTCCCCGGGGAGGGGACGGTCAGCCCCAGCATTTT. The chain uses TRBV6-6 and TRBJ1-5; D is possibly TRBD1 (5 bases). The CDR3 length is 15 residues. Trimming took off 5 bases at V and 6 bases at J, with 17 bases between the two ends. Germline CDR1 is MNHNY and CDR2 is SVGAGI (reference sequence).